This T cell receptor (beta chain) was sequenced in a study of cytomegalovirus exposure and HLA in healthy donors. The primer mix had 60 Vbeta and 13 Jbeta primers. Assay used: immunoSEQ multiplex PCR; TCRdb lists only in-frame clones, some missing. Of 170,000 or so clones in the sample, around 80% were seen once. Study-wide results and limits: The study recorded 150 to 200 TCR beta chains that were cytomegalovirus-associated. Analyzed later, association rates of TCRs varied across HLA loci, with DRB1 most and HLA-C fewest. TCR beta sequences numbering some 17,000 were associated with HLA alleles at 0.05 false discovery rate in a later analysis.

The CDR3 is 18 residues long. CDR1 is SGHTS, CDR2 YDEGEE, per germline. J lost 2 bases, V lost 4 bases, and 16 bases had no gene match. Points on this clone: Its antigen is unknown.

Sequencing input: PBMCs. This receptor was taken from a woman between 50 and 59 years old in good health and CMV-seropositive. The J gene is TRBJ2-5, the V gene TRBV5-8; 8 bases line up with TRBD1. For the CDR3, the DNA is TGTGCCAGCAGCCGGACAGGGTACGGGAGTTCTGAGCAAGAGACCCAGTACTTC. It translates to CASSRTGYGSSEQETQYF.